Listed below are T cell receptor beta chains from one sample, sequenced in a study of shared clonotypes between healthy human individuals. Clones were read by immunoSEQ multiplex PCR, and TCRdb kept only the in-frame ones, dropping some. Of 600,000 or so clones listed, roughly 98% were seen once; the top ten hold 0.3%. Material for sequencing was naive CD8+ T cells sorted from blood. The receptors derive from a man in his thirties or forties in good health. Both conserved end residues are part of each CDR3. A D gene is named only where the DNA matches it firmly.

TGTGCCAGCAGCACCAGGGATTCTAGCGGGTTCGAGCAGTACTTC,CASSTRDSSGFEQYF,TRBV21-1,TRBJ2-7,.
TGTGCCAGCAGTTTATCGATCTTAGCGGGTGAGCAGTTCTTC,CASSLSILAGEQFF,TRBV27,TRBJ2-1,TRBD2
TGTGCCAGCAGTACTAGCGACACCTCCTACAATGAGCAGTTCTTC,CASSTSDTSYNEQFF,TRBV27,TRBJ2-1,TRBD2
TGTGCCAGCAGCAACATTGGAGACGAGCAGTACTTC,CASSNIGDEQYF,TRBV27,TRBJ2-7,.
TGTGCCAGCAGCCCAGGGGGCGGCCCTACCTACGAGCAGTACTTC,CASSPGGGPTYEQYF,TRBV7-3,TRBJ2-7,TRBD1
TGTGCCAGCAGCCCCCGGGCAGGCTTCAATGAGCAGTTCTTC,CASSPRAGFNEQFF,TRBV7-9,TRBJ2-1,.
TGTGCCAGCAGCCGTACGTCCCAAATCAACAATGAGCAGTTCTTC,CASSRTSQINNEQFF,TRBV11-2,TRBJ2-1,.
TGCAGCGTTGAAGGTCGGGAGGGCCGGTACAATGAGCAGTTCTTC,CSVEGREGRYNEQFF,TRBV29-1,TRBJ2-1,TRBD2
TGTGCCAGCAGCCGACCCCTTATCTACGAGCAGTACTTC,CASSRPLIYEQYF,TRBV7-9,TRBJ2-7,.
TGTGCCAGCAGTGAGTTAACTAGCGGGATAGGCAATGAGCAGTTCTTC,CASSELTSGIGNEQFF,TRBV6-1,TRBJ2-1,TRBD2
TGTGCCAGCAGCTTATTTGAGGGAATCACTGAAGCTTTCTTT,CASSLFEGITEAFF,TRBV7-8,TRBJ1-1,.